The entry below gives a single T cell receptor beta chain sequence along with its context. This clone was found once. No antigen is known for it. Base qualities are not at hand, and no much larger clone is one base apart. The sample is drawn from a study of OX40 agonist ivuxolimab in advanced cancers. Context from the whole study: Ivuxolimab was an agonistic, fully human IgG2 monoclonal antibody directed against OX40 (CD134), a costimulatory receptor. Intravenous ivuxolimab was administered to patients every 2 weeks at six dose levels: 0.01, 0.1, 0.3, 1.5, 3 and 10 mg/kg. Of the approximately 50 dose-escalation patients, hepatocellular carcinoma was present in around 20, melanoma in around 15, renal cell carcinoma in 9 and head and neck cancer in 9. In the dose-escalation cohort, approximately 82% of patients were male, and the mean age was about 55 years, with a range of about 23 to 90. Patients were allowed to have had prior anti-PD-1, anti-PD-L1 or anti-CTLA-4 therapy, and 30% to 40% of the dose-escalation patients had previously received checkpoint inhibitors. Partial responses occurred in three dose-escalation patients, of whom one had hepatocellular carcinoma and two had cutaneous melanoma. The point of sequencing TCRbeta in the periphery was to test whether ivuxolimab changed TCR sequence diversity and drove clonal T-cell expansion. The monotherapy dose-escalation portion (N = 52 patients) of the phase I ivuxolimab trial is reported in the paper.

What the study reported, not specific to this receptor: In the 0.1-3.0 mg/kg groups, partial responders were among the patients with the lowest normalized peripheral clonal expansion, particularly in CD8+ T cells. Which antigens the clonally expanded peripheral T cells were specific for was not determined. At doses of 0.1 to 3.0 mg/kg, clonal expansion of both CD4+ and CD8+ blood T cells was observed from baseline to week 6. After ivuxolimab, more expanded clones were found on average in CD8+ T cells than in CD4+ T cells. Low levels of normalized T-cell clonal expansion were also seen in some patients who did not respond.

The cysteine opens and the phenylalanine closes a CDR3 of 14 amino acids. The DNA shown is the 42-base CDR3, in frame from base 1. V trim: 2 bases; J trim: 4 bases; unmatched bases: 5. The germline V gene (reference sequence) provides CDR1 SGHKS and CDR2 YYEKEE. For sequencing of the TCRbeta CDR3 region, genomic DNA was extracted from the sorted cells. TCRbeta CDR3 regions were sequenced using the immunoSEQ Assay. Sourced from immuneACCESS, this table was stored by TCRdb with only in-frame sequences that have V and J called. A share of the clones is absent; for the studies checked, an unresolved V gene accounts for under half, and the remainder has no known explanation. The sample data list 53,000 or so clones, and over 70% of these were observed just once. 0.3% to 0.45% of the sample lies in the top ten. The trial excluded patients who had a history of autoimmune disease or who were on systemic immunosuppression. Peripheral blood for TCR sequencing was collected from all dose cohorts at baseline, on cycle 4 day 1, and on cycle 7 day 1. Samples came from an open-label, multicenter, first-in-human phase I dose-escalation trial of ivuxolimab. Adults with locally advanced or metastatic melanoma, renal cell, hepatocellular, or head and neck squamous cell carcinoma were enrolled in the trial. Before TCR sequencing, CD4+ T cells and CD8+ T cells were sorted from peripheral blood as separate populations.

The TCR sequence derives from an adult with an advanced solid tumor such as melanoma, head and neck, liver or kidney cancer. The chain was built from TRBV5-5 and TRBJ2-7, and TRBD1 matches 8 of the central bases. Sample: CD4+ or CD8+ T cells sorted from blood, taken in a trial of the OX40 agonist ivuxolimab. The CDR3 is CASSFRTGRYEQYF. The nucleotide sequence is TGTGCCAGCAGCTTTAGGACAGGGAGGTACGAGCAGTACTTC.